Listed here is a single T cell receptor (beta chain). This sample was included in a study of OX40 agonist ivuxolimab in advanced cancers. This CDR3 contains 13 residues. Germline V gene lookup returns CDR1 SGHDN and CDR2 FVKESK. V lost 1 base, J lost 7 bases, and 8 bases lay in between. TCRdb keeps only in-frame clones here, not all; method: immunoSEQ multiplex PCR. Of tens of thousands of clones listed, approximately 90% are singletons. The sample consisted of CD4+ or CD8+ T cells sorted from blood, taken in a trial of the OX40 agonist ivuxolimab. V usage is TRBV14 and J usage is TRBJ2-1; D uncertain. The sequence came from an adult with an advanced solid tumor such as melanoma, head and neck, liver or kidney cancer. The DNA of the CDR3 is TGTGCCAGCAGCCAAGCTCGACTGAATGAGCAGTTCTTC. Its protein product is CASSQARLNEQFF.